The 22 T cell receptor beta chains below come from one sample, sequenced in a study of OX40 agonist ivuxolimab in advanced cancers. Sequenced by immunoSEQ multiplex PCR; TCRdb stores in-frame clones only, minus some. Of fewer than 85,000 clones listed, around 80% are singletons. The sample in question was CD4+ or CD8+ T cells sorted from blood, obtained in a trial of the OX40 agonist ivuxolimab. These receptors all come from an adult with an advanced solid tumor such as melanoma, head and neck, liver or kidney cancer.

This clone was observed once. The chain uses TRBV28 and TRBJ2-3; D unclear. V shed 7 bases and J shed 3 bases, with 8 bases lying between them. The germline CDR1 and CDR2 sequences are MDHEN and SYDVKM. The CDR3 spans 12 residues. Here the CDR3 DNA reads TGTGCCAGCACCGAAGGGACAGATACGCAGTATTTT. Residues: CASTEGTDTQYF.

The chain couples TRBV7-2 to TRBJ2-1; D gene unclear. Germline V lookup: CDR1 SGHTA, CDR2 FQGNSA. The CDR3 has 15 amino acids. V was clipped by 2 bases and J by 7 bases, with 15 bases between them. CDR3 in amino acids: CASSLRASGLNEQFF. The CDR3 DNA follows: TGTGCCAGCAGCTTAAGGGCGTCAGGATTAAATGAGCAGTTCTTC.

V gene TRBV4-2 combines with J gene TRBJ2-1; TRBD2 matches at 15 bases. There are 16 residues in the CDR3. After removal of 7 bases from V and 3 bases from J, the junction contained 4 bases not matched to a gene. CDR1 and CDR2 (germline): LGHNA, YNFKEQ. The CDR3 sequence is CASKGGLAGGYNEQFF. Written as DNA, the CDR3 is TGTGCCAGCAAAGGGGGACTAGCGGGGGGCTACAATGAGCAGTTCTTC.

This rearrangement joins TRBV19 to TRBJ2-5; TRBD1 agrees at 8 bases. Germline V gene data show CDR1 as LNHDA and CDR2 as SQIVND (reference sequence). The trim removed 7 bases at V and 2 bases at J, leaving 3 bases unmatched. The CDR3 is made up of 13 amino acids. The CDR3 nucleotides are TGTGCCAGTACAGGGGGCCCGCAAGAGACCCAGTACTTC. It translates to CASTGGPQETQYF.

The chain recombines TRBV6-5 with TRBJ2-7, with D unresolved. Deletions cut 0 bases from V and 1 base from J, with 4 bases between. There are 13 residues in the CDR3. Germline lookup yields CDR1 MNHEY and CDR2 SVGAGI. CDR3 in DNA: TGTGCCAGCAGTTACTCGGGGTCCTACGAGCAGTACTTC. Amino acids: CASSYSGSYEQYF.

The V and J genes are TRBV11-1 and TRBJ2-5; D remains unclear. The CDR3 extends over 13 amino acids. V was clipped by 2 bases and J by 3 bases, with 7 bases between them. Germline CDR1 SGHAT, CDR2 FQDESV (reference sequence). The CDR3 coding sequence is TGTGCCAGCAGCTTATGGCAAAAAGAGACCCAGTACTTC. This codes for CASSLWQKETQYF.

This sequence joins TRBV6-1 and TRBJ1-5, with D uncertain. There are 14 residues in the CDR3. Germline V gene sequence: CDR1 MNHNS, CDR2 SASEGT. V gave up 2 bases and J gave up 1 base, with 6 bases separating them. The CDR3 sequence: CASSEYPSNQPQHF. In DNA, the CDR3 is TGTGCCAGCAGTGAATATCCGAGCAATCAGCCCCAGCATTTT.

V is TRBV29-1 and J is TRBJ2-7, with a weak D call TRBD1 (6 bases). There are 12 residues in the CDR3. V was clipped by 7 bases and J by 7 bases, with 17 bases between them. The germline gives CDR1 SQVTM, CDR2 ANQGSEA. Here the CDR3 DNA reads TGCAGCGCCTACTACAGGGAATGGGAGCAGTACTTC. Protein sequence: CSAYYREWEQYF.

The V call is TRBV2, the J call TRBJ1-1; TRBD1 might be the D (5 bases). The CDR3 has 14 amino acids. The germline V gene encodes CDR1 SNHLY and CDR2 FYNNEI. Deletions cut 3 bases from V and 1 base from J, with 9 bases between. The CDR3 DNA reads TGTGCCAGCAGTGACCAGGGTCCGAACACTGAAGCTTTCTTT. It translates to CASSDQGPNTEAFF.

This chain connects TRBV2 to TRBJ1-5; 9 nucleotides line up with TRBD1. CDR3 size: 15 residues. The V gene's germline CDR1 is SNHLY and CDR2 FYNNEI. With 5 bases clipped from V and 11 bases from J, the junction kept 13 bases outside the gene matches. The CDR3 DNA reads TGTGCCAGCAGTTCGTGGGACAGGGAGCTAAGGACCCAGCATTTT. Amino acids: CASSSWDRELRTQHF.

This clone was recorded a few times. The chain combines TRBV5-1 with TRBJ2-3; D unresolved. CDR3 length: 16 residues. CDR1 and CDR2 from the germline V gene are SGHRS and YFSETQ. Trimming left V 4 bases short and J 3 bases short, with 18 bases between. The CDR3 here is CASSPGVAVGTDTQYF. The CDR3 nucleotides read TGCGCCAGCAGCCCTGGGGTGGCAGTCGGGACAGATACGCAGTATTTT.

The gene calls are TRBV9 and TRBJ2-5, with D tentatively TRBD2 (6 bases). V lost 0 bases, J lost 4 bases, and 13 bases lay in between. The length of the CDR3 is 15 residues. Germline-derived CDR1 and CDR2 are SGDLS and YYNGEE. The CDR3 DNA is TGTGCCAGCAGCGTAGGAACGGGACTTCTAGAGACCCAGTACTTC. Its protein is CASSVGTGLLETQYF.

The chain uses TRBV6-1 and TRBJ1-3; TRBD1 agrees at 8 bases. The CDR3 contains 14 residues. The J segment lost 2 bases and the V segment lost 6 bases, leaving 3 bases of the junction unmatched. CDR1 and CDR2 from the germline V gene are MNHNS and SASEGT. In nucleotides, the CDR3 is TGTGCCAGCAGCCCAGGGGGCACTGGAAACACCATATATTTT. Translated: CASSPGGTGNTIYF.

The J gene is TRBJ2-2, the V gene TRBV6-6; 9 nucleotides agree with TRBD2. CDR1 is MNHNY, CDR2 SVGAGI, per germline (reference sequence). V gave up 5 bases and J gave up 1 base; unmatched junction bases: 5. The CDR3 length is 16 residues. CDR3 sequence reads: CASSLLAGMNTGELFF. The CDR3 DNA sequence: TGTGCCAGCAGTCTCCTAGCGGGAATGAACACCGGGGAGCTGTTTTTT.

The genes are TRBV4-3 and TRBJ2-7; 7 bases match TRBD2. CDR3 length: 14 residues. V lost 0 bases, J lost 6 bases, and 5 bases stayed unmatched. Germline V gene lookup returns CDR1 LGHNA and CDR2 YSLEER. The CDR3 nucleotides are TGCGCCAGCAGCCAAGAGGCAGGGAGGGGCGAGCAGTACTTC. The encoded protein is CASSQEAGRGEQYF.

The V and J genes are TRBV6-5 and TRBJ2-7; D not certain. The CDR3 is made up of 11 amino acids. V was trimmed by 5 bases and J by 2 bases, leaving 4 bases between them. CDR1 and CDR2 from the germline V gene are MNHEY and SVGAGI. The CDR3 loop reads CASSPAYEQYF. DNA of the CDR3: TGTGCCAGCAGTCCAGCCTACGAGCAGTACTTC.

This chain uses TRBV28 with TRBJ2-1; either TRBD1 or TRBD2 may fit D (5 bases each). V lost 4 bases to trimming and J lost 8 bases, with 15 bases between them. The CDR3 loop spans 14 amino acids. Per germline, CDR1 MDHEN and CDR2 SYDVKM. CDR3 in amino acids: CASSSISGTHEQFF. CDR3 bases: TGTGCCAGCAGTTCCATCTCCGGGACGCATGAGCAGTTCTTC. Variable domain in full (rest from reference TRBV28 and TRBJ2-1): DVKVTQSSRYLVKRTGEKVFLECVQDMDHENMFWYRQDPGLGLRLIYFSYDVKMKEKGDIPEGYSVSREKKERFSLILESASTNQTSMYLCASSSISGTHEQFFGPGTRLTVL.

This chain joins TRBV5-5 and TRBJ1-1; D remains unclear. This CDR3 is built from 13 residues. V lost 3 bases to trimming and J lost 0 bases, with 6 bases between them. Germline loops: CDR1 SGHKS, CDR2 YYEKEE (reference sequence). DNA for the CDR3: TGTGCCAGCAGCTCCCTCCTGAACACTGAAGCTTTCTTT. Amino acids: CASSSLLNTEAFF.

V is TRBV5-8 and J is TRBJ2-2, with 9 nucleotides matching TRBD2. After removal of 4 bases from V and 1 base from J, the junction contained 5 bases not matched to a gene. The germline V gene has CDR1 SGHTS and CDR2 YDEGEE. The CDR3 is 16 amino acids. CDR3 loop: CASSIYSGRNTGELFF. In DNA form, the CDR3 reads TGTGCCAGCAGCATCTATAGCGGGAGGAACACCGGGGAGCTGTTTTTT.

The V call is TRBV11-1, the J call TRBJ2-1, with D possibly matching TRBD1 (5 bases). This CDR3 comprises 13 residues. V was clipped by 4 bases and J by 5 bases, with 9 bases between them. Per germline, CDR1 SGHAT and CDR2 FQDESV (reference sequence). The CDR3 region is CASSSGYNNEQFF. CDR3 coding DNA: TGTGCCAGCAGCTCAGGGTATAACAATGAGCAGTTCTTC.

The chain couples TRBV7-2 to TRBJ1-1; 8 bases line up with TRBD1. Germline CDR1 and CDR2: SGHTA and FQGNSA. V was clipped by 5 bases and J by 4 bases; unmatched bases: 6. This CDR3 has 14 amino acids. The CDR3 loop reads CASSTRTGPTEAFF. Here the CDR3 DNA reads TGTGCCAGCAGCACGCGGACAGGGCCCACTGAAGCTTTCTTT.

The CDR3 loop reads CASSLPPRDPPPRPQHF. CDR3 coding DNA: TGTGCCAGCAGCTTACCGCCCCGGGACCCACCGCCGAGGCCCCAGCATTTT. The chain employs TRBV7-3 and TRBJ1-5, with a weak D call TRBD1 (5 bases). Trimming removed 2 bases at V and 9 bases at J, with 23 bases between. The CDR3 has 17 amino acids. Germline CDR1 SGHTA, CDR2 FQGTGA.